Listed below are T cell receptor beta chains from one sample, sequenced in a study of blood T cell repertoires in COVID-19. Sequencing used immunoSEQ multiplex PCR; TCRdb keeps in-frame clones, though not all of them. The table includes approximately 21,000 clones, about 73% detected once. Sequencing was carried out using peripheral blood. These receptors came from a human donor in a cohort sampled during active or convalescent COVID-19. Each CDR3 is given with its conserved first and last residue. The D gene is left open where the match is weak. A row's size may be missing; if present it is once, few, many or a size class.

V gene	clone size	D gene	J gene	CDR3 protein	CDR3 DNA
TRBV14	.	.	TRBJ1-4	CASSQERPALSGTNEKLFF	TGTGCCAGCAGCCAAGAGAGGCCGGCCTTGAGCGGAACTAATGAAAAACTGTTTTTT
TRBV7-9	.	TRBD1	TRBJ1-1	CASSSSRGRVTEAFF	TGTGCCAGCAGCTCCAGCAGGGGGCGCGTCACTGAAGCTTTCTTT
TRBV11-3	.	TRBD2	TRBJ2-1	CASSRLAGAKEQFF	TGTGCCAGCAGTCGACTAGCGGGAGCCAAAGAGCAGTTCTTC
TRBV5-5	.	TRBD2	TRBJ2-5	CASITGGKQETQYF	TGTGCCAGCATCACCGGGGGGAAACAAGAGACCCAGTACTTC
TRBV30	.	.	TRBJ1-4	CAWRSLGGGYEKLFF	TGTGCCTGGCGGTCGCTTGGGGGGGGGTATGAAAAACTGTTTTTT
TRBV12-3/TRBV12-4	.	TRBD1	TRBJ1-2	CASSLGQPYTF	TGTGCCAGCAGCCTGGGACAGCCCTACACCTTC
TRBV7-9	.	.	TRBJ1-6	CASSLMVSSYNSPLHF	TGTGCCAGCAGCCTTATGGTCAGCTCCTATAATTCACCCCTCCACTTT
TRBV6-5	once	TRBD1	TRBJ1-2	CASKRGWHRGGYTF	TGTGCCAGCAAGCGGGGGTGGCACAGGGGCGGCTACACCTTC
TRBV12-3/TRBV12-4	large	.	TRBJ1-1	CASSLRTEAFF	TGTGCCAGCAGTTTGCGGACTGAAGCTTTCTTT
TRBV7-2	.	TRBD1	TRBJ2-5	CASSLGGQGAETQYF	TGTGCCAGCAGCTTAGGGGGACAGGGGGCGGAGACCCAGTACTTC
TRBV7-8	once	.	TRBJ1-5	CASSLARKNQPQHF	TGTGCCAGCAGCTTAGCGCGGAAGAATCAGCCCCAGCATTTT
TRBV30	.	TRBD1	TRBJ1-3	CAWRRTGTSGNTIYF	TGTGCCTGGAGGAGGACAGGGACCTCGGGAAACACCATATATTTT
TRBV6-5	few	.	TRBJ2-2	CASSPQAGELFF	TGTGCCAGCAGCCCACAGGCCGGGGAGCTGTTTTTT
TRBV28	few	TRBD2	TRBJ2-2	CASSRSGRAVVGELFF	TGTGCCAGCAGCCGTAGCGGGAGGGCCGTGGTCGGGGAGCTGTTTTTT
TRBV6-6	.	TRBD1	TRBJ1-6	CASSQRRTGRAYNSPLHF	TGTGCCAGCAGTCAAAGGCGGACAGGGAGGGCCTATAATTCACCCCTCCACTTT
TRBV5-8	.	TRBD2	TRBJ2-3	CASSFSLAGLADTQYF	TGTGCCAGCAGCTTCTCCCTAGCGGGACTCGCAGATACGCAGTATTTT
TRBV18	.	TRBD2	TRBJ2-2	CASSPKRLAGGPRGTGELFF	TGTGCCAGCTCACCAAAGAGACTAGCGGGAGGCCCGAGGGGCACCGGGGAGCTGTTTTTT
TRBV6-5	.	.	TRBJ1-6	CASSYQADGDSSPLHF	TGTGCCAGCAGTTACCAAGCCGACGGGGATTCTTCACCCCTCCACTTT
TRBV11-3	.	TRBD1	TRBJ2-3	CASSFGQAAGTQYF	TGTGCCAGCAGCTTTGGACAGGCCGCCGGCACGCAGTATTTT
TRBV6-5	.	.	TRBJ2-1	CASSYEGGPRNEQFF	TGTGCCAGCAGTTACGAGGGGGGGCCCCGTAATGAGCAGTTCTTC
TRBV27	.	.	TRBJ1-1	CASSPHGGGFYTEAFF	TGTGCCAGCAGTCCCCACGGGGGGGGTTTTTACACTGAAGCTTTCTTT
TRBV6-2/TRBV6-3	.	.	TRBJ1-1	CASSYIRERSEAFF	TGTGCCAGCAGTTACATAAGGGAGAGGTCTGAAGCTTTCTTT
TRBV15	.	TRBD1	TRBJ1-4	CATSKGTGVEKLFF	TGTGCCACCAGCAAGGGGACAGGGGTTGAAAAACTGTTTTTT
TRBV15	few	TRBD2	TRBJ2-4	CATSRDYGGSSQNIQYF	TGTGCCACCAGCAGAGATTATGGCGGGAGTAGCCAAAACATTCAGTACTTC
TRBV6-5	.	.	TRBJ1-2	CASSYSGHLDNYGYTF	TGTGCCAGCAGTTACTCGGGACATCTTGATAACTATGGCTACACCTTC
TRBV29-1	.	TRBD2	TRBJ2-3	CSVHYVAGGTDTQYF	TGCAGCGTTCATTATGTAGCGGGGGGCACAGATACGCAGTATTTT
TRBV6-5	.	.	TRBJ1-5	CASSSRGLSNQPQHF	TGTGCCAGCAGCTCCCGGGGTTTAAGCAATCAGCCCCAGCATTTT
TRBV4-1	.	.	TRBJ1-3	CASSQTGSGNTIYF	TGCGCCAGCAGCCAAACAGGGTCGGGAAACACCATATATTTT
TRBV29-1	.	.	TRBJ2-3	CSVEGPRDTQYF	TGCAGCGTTGAGGGCCCCCGGGATACGCAGTATTTT
TRBV5-1	.	TRBD1	TRBJ1-3	CASSDTGGVNTIYF	TGCGCCAGCAGCGATACAGGGGGCGTAAACACCATATATTTT
TRBV3-1/TRBV3-2	few	.	TRBJ1-1	CASPGVHTEAFF	TGTGCCAGCCCAGGGGTCCACACTGAAGCTTTCTTT
TRBV27	.	.	TRBJ1-1	CASSLNSGLPAFF	TGTGCCAGCAGTTTAAACTCGGGACTTCCAGCTTTCTTT
TRBV12-5	few	.	TRBJ2-5	CASGWPQETQYF	TGTGCTAGTGGCTGGCCTCAAGAGACCCAGTACTTC
TRBV6-5	.	TRBD2	TRBJ2-7	CASSYKSGDRYEQYF	TGTGCCAGCAGTTATAAAAGCGGGGACCGCTACGAGCAGTACTTC
TRBV28	many	.	TRBJ1-4	CASSEGANEKLFF	TGTGCCAGCAGTGAGGGGGCTAATGAAAAACTGTTTTTT
TRBV7-9	.	.	TRBJ2-7	CASSLSTTAQYF	TGTGCCAGCAGCTTATCGACTACTGCGCAGTACTTC
TRBV27	.	.	TRBJ1-6	CATRREGYGDNSPLHF	TGTGCCACCCGAAGGGAGGGGTATGGGGATAATTCACCCCTCCACTTT
TRBV5-1	.	TRBD2	TRBJ2-1	CASSLATSGRYNEQFF	TGCGCCAGCAGCTTGGCTACTAGCGGGAGATACAATGAGCAGTTCTTC
TRBV6-5	.	.	TRBJ2-1	CASSYRRGQREQFF	TGTGCCAGCAGTTACCGCAGGGGTCAGAGGGAGCAGTTCTTC
TRBV28	few	.	TRBJ1-5	CASSPRARGKGLPTLSNQPQHF	TGTGCCAGCAGTCCCCGAGCCAGGGGTAAGGGGCTTCCGACGTTGAGCAATCAGCCCCAGCATTTT
TRBV18	few	TRBD1	TRBJ2-7	CASSPLRGTGSYEQYF	TGTGCCAGCTCACCACTTAGGGGGACAGGGTCCTACGAGCAGTACTTC
TRBV13	.	.	TRBJ1-2	CASSFAGNYGYTF	TGTGCCAGCAGCTTTGCCGGGAACTATGGCTACACCTTC
TRBV7-2	.	TRBD1	TRBJ1-2	CASSLAPGGGGGIGYTF	TGTGCCAGCAGCTTAGCGCCAGGAGGAGGGGGCGGAATTGGCTACACCTTC
TRBV27	.	TRBD1	TRBJ1-2	CASGGGTGGYTF	TGTGCCAGCGGAGGGGGCACGGGGGGCTACACCTTC
TRBV7-9	.	.	TRBJ2-3	CASSLMGGTTDTQYF	TGTGCCAGCAGCCTTATGGGGGGAACCACAGATACGCAGTATTTT
TRBV6-5	few	.	TRBJ1-2	CASTVNYGYTF	TGTGCCAGCACGGTAAACTATGGCTACACCTTC
TRBV28	few	.	TRBJ1-5	CASSLAGAFNQPQHF	TGTGCCAGCAGCTTGGCGGGGGCCTTTAATCAGCCCCAGCATTTT
TRBV18	once	.	TRBJ1-1	CASSPGTPNTEAFF	TGTGCCAGCTCACCCGGGACACCGAACACTGAAGCTTTCTTT
TRBV12-3/TRBV12-4	few	.	TRBJ1-1	CASSLIPFEAFF	TGTGCCAGCAGTTTAATTCCGTTTGAAGCTTTCTTT
TRBV19	many	TRBD1	TRBJ2-2	CASTFMTGDLLTGELFF	TGTGCCAGTACCTTTATGACAGGGGATCTTTTAACCGGGGAGCTGTTTTTT
TRBV12-5	.	.	TRBJ2-1	CASGPQGGAYNEQFF	TGTGCTAGTGGACCACAGGGAGGGGCCTACAATGAGCAGTTCTTC
TRBV6-5	.	.	TRBJ2-5	CASRDRPGGTQYF	TGTGCCAGCAGGGACAGGCCCGGGGGGACCCAGTACTTC
TRBV5-1	.	.	TRBJ1-6	CASSLAAWGTTPLHF	TGCGCCAGCAGCTTGGCCGCATGGGGGACAACACCCCTCCACTTT
TRBV6-5	.	TRBD1	TRBJ1-4	CASRVGQGREKLFF	TGTGCCAGCAGGGTCGGACAGGGCCGGGAAAAACTGTTTTTT
TRBV28	.	TRBD1	TRBJ2-5	CASRNDGTGVWVDGETQYF	TGTGCCAGCAGAAATGACGGGACAGGGGTTTGGGTGGATGGAGAGACCCAGTACTTC
TRBV7-3	.	TRBD1	TRBJ2-2	CASSPTGTVTGELFF	TGTGCCAGCAGCCCGACAGGGACGGTAACCGGGGAGCTGTTTTTT